The 16 T cell receptor beta chains given below trace back to one sample, sequenced in a study of blood T cell repertoires in COVID-19. Clones were read by immunoSEQ multiplex PCR, and TCRdb kept only the in-frame ones, dropping some. The data show 240,000 or so clones, roughly 86% seen once. The sample taken for sequencing was peripheral blood. These receptor sequences come from a young woman who had recovered from COVID-19.

The chain couples TRBV7-8 to TRBJ1-2; TRBD1 matches at 7 bases. Germline V gene sequence: CDR1 SGHVS, CDR2 FQNEAQ. V shed 0 bases, J shed 3 bases, and the junction held 10 bases outside the gene matches. CDR3 length equals 17 residues. The CDR3 region has the DNA TGTGCCAGCAGCTTAGCGTGGGGACAGTCTACCGACTATGGCTACACCTTC. Its translation: CASSLAWGQSTDYGYTF.

A single count supports this clone. This rearrangement joins TRBV10-3 to TRBJ1-1, with a weak D call TRBD1 (5 bases). V was trimmed by 2 bases and J by 3 bases, leaving 19 bases between them. This CDR3 has 17 amino acids. The germline gives CDR1 ENHRY, CDR2 SYGVKD. The CDR3 DNA reads TGTGCCATCAGTGAGCCGACCCTTACAGGCAGGTACACTGAAGCTTTCTTT. Its translation is CAISEPTLTGRYTEAFF.

The chain is built from TRBV2 and TRBJ2-1; 9 nucleotides agree with TRBD1. Germline V CDR1 and CDR2: SNHLY, FYNNEI. The CDR3 has 14 residues. The junction had 5 bases not matched to a gene; V was cut back by 5 bases and J by 6 bases. The CDR3 DNA reads as TGTGCCAGCAGTAAGATGACAGGGGGCAATGAGCAGTTCTTC. Amino acids: CASSKMTGGNEQFF.

The V call is TRBV5-1, the J call TRBJ2-5; 8 nucleotides line up with TRBD1. V lost 0 bases to trimming and J lost 1 base; unmatched junction nucleotides: 2. Germline V lookup: CDR1 SGHRS, CDR2 YFSETQ. CDR3 length: 15 amino acids. This CDR3 is CASSLGTGSQETQYF. The CDR3 bases are TGCGCCAGCAGCTTGGGGACAGGGTCCCAAGAGACCCAGTACTTC.

This rearrangement joins TRBV19 to TRBJ2-2; 8 nucleotides match TRBD2. J lost 5 bases, V lost 5 bases, and 16 bases had no gene match. Germline values: CDR1 LNHDA, CDR2 SQIVND (reference sequence). There are 18 residues in the CDR3. This CDR3 is CASSFIAGRVLGTGELFF. The CDR3 DNA reads TGTGCCAGTAGTTTCATAGCGGGGAGGGTCTTGGGGACCGGGGAGCTGTTTTTT.

V usage is TRBV7-8 and J usage is TRBJ1-2, with D possibly TRBD1 on 5 matching bases. Looked up from germline, CDR1 is SGHVS and CDR2 is FQNEAQ. Trimming left V 1 base short and J 8 bases short, with 11 bases between. The CDR3 is 13 residues long. The CDR3 protein is CASSLGQGLGYTF. CDR3 coding DNA: TGTGCCAGCAGCTTAGGGCAGGGTTTAGGCTACACCTTC.

The chain links TRBV3-1 (or the pseudogene TRBV3-2) to TRBJ2-7; 8 positions agree with TRBD2. From germline, CDR1 is LGHDT and CDR2 YNNKEL (reference sequence). J gave up 7 bases and V 1 base, and 3 bases lay outside the gene matches. CDR3 length: 13 amino acids. The CDR3 protein is CASSQVSSGEQYF. The CDR3 DNA reads TGTGCCAGCAGCCAAGTGTCTAGCGGGGAGCAGTACTTC.

The chain couples TRBV6-5 to TRBJ2-7, with D perhaps matching TRBD1 (6 bases). The CDR3 totals 14 residues. Germline CDR1 is MNHEY and CDR2 is SVGAGI. The V end lost 2 bases, the J end lost 6 bases, and 14 bases lay between the germline ends. The DNA for the CDR3 is TGTGCCAGCAGTTACCGACCCACAGGGTTCGAGCAGTACTTC. Its protein product is CASSYRPTGFEQYF.

J is TRBJ1-2 and V is TRBV6-6; D is uncertain. Looked up from germline, CDR1 is MNHNY and CDR2 is SVGAGI (reference sequence). V lost 7 bases to trimming and J lost 4 bases, with 10 bases between them. The CDR3 has 12 amino acids. Written as DNA, the CDR3 is TGTGCCAGCATAGGAGAGCCCTATGGCTACACCTTC. Residues: CASIGEPYGYTF.

This clone was counted between two and nine times. The V call is TRBV3-1 (or the pseudogene TRBV3-2), the J call TRBJ1-6; D is undetermined. V lost 4 bases and J 5 bases, leaving 3 bases between the germline ends. The CDR3 is 12 amino acids. Looked up from germline, CDR1 is LGHDT and CDR2 is YNNKEL (reference sequence). In nucleotides, the CDR3 is TGTGCCAGCAGCCCCAATAATTCACCCCTCCACTTT. This codes for CASSPNNSPLHF.

The rearrangement links TRBV19 to TRBJ2-7; D is unresolved. This CDR3 has 13 residues. The V gene lost 5 bases and the J gene lost 6 bases, with 14 bases spanning the gap. Germline V CDR1 and CDR2: LNHDA, SQIVND (reference sequence). CDR3 sequence: CASSARLSFEQYF. The CDR3 nucleotides are TGTGCCAGTAGTGCCCGGTTAAGTTTCGAGCAGTACTTC.

The chain combines TRBV2 with TRBJ2-1; no clear D gene. V lost 3 bases and J lost 9, with 9 bases in between. Germline assignment: CDR1 SNHLY and CDR2 FYNNEI. The CDR3 totals 12 residues. The CDR3 bases are TGTGCCAGCAGTGACCCTTCTAGTGAGCAGTTCTTC. Amino acids: CASSDPSSEQFF.

This sequence joins TRBV6-5 and TRBJ2-3, with 7 nucleotides matching TRBD2. The junction had 10 bases not matched to a gene; V was cut back by 10 bases and J by 0 bases. Germline lookup yields CDR1 MNHEY and CDR2 SVGAGI. This CDR3 spans 15 amino acids. The CDR3 protein is CATREERDSTDTQYF. In DNA, the CDR3 is TGTGCCACTAGGGAGGAGCGGGATAGCACAGATACGCAGTATTTT.

The V and J genes are TRBV11-2 and TRBJ2-2; 10 nucleotides agree with TRBD1. V lost 5 bases, J lost 7 bases, and 4 bases stayed unmatched. CDR1 is SGHAT, CDR2 FQNNGV, per germline. This CDR3 spans 14 amino acids. CDR3 DNA: TGTGCCAGCAGCAACGGACAGGGGGGCGGGGAGCTGTTTTTT. Translating it yields CASSNGQGGGELFF.

The CDR3 loop is CASSSGGAPNEQFF. The DNA for the CDR3 is TGCGCCAGCAGTAGCGGGGGGGCACCCAATGAGCAGTTCTTC. This rearrangement joins TRBV5-1 to TRBJ2-1, with 11 bases that match TRBD2. The V gene end was trimmed by 5 bases and the J gene end by 6 bases; junction bases not matched to a gene: 4. CDR3 size: 14 residues. Germline V gives CDR1 SGHRS, CDR2 YFSETQ.

The chain uses TRBV18 and TRBJ1-1, with 8 nucleotides matching TRBD1. Germline V gene lookup returns CDR1 KGHSH and CDR2 LQKENI. The CDR3 has 14 residues. Trimming took 1 base from V and 7 from J; bases not matched to a gene: 5. The CDR3 coding sequence is TGTGCCAGCTCACCACTAGGGACAGGAGGTGAAGCTTTCTTT. Encoded protein: CASSPLGTGGEAFF.